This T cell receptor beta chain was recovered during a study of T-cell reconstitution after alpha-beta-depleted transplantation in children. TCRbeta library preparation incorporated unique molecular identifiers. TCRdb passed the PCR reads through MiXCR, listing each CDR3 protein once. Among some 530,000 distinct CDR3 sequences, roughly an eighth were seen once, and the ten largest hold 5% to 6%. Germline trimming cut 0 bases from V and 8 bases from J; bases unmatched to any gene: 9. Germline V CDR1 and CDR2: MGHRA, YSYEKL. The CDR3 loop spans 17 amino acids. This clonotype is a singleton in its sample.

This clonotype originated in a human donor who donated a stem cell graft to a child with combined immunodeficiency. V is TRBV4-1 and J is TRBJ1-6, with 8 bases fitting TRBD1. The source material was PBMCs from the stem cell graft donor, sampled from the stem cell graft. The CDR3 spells CASSQDPGQAMDSPLHF. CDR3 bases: TGCGCCAGCAGCCAAGACCCGGGACAGGCCATGGATTCACCCCTCCACTTT.